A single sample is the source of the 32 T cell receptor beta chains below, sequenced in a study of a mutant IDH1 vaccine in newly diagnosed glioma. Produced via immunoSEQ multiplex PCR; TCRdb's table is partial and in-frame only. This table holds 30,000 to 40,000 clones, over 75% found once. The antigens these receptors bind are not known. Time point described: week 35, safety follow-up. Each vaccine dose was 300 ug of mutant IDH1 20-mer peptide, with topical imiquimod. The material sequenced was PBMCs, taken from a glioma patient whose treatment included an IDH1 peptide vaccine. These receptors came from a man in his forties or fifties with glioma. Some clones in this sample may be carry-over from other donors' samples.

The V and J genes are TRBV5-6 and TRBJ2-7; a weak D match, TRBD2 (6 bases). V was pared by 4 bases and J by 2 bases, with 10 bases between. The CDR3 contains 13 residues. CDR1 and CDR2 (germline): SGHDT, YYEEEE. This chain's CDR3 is CASSLGGTYEQYF. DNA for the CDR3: TGTGCCAGCAGCCTGGGAGGAACCTACGAGCAGTACTTC.

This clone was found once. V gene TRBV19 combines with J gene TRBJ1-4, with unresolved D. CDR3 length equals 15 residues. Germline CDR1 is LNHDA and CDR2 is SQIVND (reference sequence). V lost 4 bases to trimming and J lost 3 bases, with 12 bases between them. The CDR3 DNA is TGTGCCAGTAGTACGGGCCAGACCCCTAATGAAAAACTGTTTTTT. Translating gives CASSTGQTPNEKLFF.

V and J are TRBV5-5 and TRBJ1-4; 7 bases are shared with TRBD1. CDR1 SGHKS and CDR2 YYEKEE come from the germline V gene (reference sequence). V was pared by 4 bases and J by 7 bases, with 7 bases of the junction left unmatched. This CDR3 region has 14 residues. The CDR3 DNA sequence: TGTGCCAGCAGCCGTACAGGGGCGGGTGAAAAACTGTTTTTT. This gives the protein CASSRTGAGEKLFF. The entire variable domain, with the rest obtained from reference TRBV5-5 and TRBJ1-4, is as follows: DAGVTQSPTHLIKTRGQQVTLRCSPISGHKSVSWYQQVLGQGPQFIFQYYEKEERGRGNFPDRFSARQFPNYSSELNVNALLLGDSALYLCASSRTGAGEKLFFGSGTQLSVL.

The CDR3 DNA reads TGTGCCTGGAGTGGTACCCGGACTAGCGTCCCCCCCGGGGAGCTGTTTTTT. It specifies CAWSGTRTSVPPGELFF. This chain uses TRBV30 with TRBJ2-2; TRBD2 matches 9 bases. The CDR3 runs 17 residues. Germline assignment: CDR1 GTSNPN and CDR2 SVGIG (reference sequence). V trimming: 1 base; J trimming: 6 bases; junction bases outside the gene matches: 12.

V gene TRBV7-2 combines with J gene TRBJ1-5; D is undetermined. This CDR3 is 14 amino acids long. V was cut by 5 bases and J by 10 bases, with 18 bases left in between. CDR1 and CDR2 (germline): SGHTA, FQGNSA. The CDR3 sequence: CASSVGSPGSPQHF. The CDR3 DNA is TGTGCCAGCAGCGTCGGGTCGCCGGGAAGCCCCCAGCATTTT.

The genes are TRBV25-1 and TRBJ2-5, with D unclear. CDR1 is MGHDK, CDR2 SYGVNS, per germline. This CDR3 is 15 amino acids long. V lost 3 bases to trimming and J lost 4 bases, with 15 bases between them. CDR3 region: CASSDLTKTPETQYF. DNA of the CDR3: TGTGCCAGCAGTGACCTGACAAAAACTCCAGAGACCCAGTACTTC.

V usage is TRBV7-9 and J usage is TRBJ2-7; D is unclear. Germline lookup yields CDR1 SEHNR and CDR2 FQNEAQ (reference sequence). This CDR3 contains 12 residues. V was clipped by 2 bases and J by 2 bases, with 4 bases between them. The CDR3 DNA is TGTGCCAGCAGCTTAAACACCTACGAGCAGTACTTC. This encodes CASSLNTYEQYF.

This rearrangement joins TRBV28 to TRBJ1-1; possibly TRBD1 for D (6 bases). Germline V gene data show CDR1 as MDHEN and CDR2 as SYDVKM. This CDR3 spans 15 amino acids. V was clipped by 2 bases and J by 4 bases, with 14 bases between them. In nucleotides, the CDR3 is TGTGCCAGCAGTTTACGGGGGGGCGTGGGCACTGAAGCTTTCTTT. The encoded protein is CASSLRGGVGTEAFF.

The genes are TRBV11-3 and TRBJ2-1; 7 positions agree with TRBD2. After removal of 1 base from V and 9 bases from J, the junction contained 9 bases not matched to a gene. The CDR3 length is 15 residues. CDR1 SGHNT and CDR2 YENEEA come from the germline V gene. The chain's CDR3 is CASSLVVGGRGEQFF. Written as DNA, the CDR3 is TGTGCCAGCAGCTTAGTCGTCGGGGGGAGAGGTGAGCAGTTCTTC. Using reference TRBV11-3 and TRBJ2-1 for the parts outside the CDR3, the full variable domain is EAGVVQSPRYKIIEKKQPVAFWCNPISGHNTLYWYLQNLGQGPELLIRYENEEAVDDSQLPKDRFSAERLKGVDSTLKIQPAELGDSAVYLCASSLVVGGRGEQFFGPGTRLTVL.

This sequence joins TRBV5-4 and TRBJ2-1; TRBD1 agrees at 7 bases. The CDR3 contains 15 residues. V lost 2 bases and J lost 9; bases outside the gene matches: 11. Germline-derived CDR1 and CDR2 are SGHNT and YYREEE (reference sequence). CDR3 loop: CASSLRTGELGEQFF. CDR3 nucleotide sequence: TGTGCCAGCAGCTTACGCACAGGGGAGTTAGGTGAGCAGTTCTTC.

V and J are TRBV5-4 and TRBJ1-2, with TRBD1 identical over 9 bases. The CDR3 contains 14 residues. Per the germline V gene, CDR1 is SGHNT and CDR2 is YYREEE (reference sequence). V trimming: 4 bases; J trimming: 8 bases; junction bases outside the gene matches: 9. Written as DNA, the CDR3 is TGTGCCAGCAGCCCCGGGACAGGGACGGGGGGCTACACCTTC. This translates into CASSPGTGTGGYTF.

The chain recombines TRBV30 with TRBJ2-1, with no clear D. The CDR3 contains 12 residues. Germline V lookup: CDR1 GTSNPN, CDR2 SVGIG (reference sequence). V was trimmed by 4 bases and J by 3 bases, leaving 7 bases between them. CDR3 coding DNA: TGTGCCTGGATTGGGCTCTACAATGAGCAGTTCTTC. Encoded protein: CAWIGLYNEQFF. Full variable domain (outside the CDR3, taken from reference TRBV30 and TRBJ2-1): SQTIHQWPATLVQPVGSPLSLECTVEGTSNPNLYWYRQAAGRGLQLLFYSVGIGQISSEVPQNLSASRPQDRQFILSSKKLLLSDSGFYLCAWIGLYNEQFFGPGTRLTVL.

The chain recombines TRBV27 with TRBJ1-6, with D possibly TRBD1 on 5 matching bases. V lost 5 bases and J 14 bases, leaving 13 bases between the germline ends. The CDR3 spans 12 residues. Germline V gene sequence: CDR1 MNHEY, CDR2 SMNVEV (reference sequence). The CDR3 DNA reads TGTGCCAGCAGTCGAAGTATGGGGGCCCTCCACTTT. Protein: CASSRSMGALHF.

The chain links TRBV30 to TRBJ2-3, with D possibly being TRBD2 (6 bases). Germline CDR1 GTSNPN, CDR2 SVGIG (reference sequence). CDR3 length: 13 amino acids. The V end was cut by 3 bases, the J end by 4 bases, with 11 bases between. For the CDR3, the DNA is TGTGCCTGGAGCCGTTCGGGAGCAGATACGCAGTATTTT. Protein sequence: CAWSRSGADTQYF.

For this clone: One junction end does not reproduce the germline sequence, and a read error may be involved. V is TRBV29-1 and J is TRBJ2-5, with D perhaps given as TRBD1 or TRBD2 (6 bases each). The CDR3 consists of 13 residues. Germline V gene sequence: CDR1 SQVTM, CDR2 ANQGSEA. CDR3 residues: CSADEGGQGTQYF. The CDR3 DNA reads TGCAGCGCTGACGAGGGGGGCCAAGGGACCCAGTACTTC.

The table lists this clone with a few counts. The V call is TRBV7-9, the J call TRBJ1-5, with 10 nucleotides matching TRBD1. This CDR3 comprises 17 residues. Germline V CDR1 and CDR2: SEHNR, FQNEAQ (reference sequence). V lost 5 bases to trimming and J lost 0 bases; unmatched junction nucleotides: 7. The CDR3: CASSRGTGDLSNQPQHF. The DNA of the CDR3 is TGTGCCAGCAGCCGTGGGACAGGGGACCTTAGCAATCAGCCCCAGCATTTT.

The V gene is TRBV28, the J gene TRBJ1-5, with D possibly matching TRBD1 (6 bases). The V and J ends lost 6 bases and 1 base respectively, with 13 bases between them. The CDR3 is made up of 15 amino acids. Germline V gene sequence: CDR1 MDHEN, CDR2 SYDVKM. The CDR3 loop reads CASSSNRVSNQPQHF. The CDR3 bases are TGTGCCAGCAGCTCCAACAGGGTGAGCAATCAGCCCCAGCATTTT. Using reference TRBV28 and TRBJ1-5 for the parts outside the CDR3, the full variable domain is DVKVTQSSRYLVKRTGEKVFLECVQDMDHENMFWYRQDPGLGLRLIYFSYDVKMKEKGDIPEGYSVSREKKERFSLILESASTNQTSMYLCASSSNRVSNQPQHFGDGTRLSIL.

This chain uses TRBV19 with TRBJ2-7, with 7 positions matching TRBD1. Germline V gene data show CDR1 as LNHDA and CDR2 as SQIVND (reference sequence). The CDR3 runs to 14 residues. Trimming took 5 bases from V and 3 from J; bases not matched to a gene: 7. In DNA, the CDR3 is TGTGCCAGTAGTGTAAGGGACAGCGTCTACGAGCAGTACTTC. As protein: CASSVRDSVYEQYF.

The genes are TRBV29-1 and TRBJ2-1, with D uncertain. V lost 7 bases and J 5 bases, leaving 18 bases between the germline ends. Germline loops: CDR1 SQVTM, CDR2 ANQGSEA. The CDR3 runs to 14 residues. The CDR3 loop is CSGLEAPTNNEQFF. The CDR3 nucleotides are TGCAGCGGCCTGGAAGCGCCAACCAACAATGAGCAGTTCTTC.

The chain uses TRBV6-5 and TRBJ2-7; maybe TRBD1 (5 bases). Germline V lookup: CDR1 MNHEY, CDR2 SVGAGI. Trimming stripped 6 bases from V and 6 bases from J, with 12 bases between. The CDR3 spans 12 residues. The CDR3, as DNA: TGTGCCAGCAGGTACCAGGGTGGCGAGCAGTACTTC. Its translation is CASRYQGGEQYF.

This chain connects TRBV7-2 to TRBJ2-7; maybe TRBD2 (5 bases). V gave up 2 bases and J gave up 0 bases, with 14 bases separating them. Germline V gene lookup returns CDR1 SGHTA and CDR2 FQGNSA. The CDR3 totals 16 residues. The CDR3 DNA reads TGTGCCAGCAGCTTAACTTCCGGGATCAACTCCTACGAGCAGTACTTC. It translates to CASSLTSGINSYEQYF.

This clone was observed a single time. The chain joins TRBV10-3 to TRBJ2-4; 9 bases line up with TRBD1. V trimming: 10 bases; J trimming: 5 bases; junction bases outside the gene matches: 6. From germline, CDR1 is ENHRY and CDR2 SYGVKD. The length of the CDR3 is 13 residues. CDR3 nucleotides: TGTGCCACCCTTACAGGGGGCGAAAACATTCAGTACTTC. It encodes CATLTGGENIQYF.

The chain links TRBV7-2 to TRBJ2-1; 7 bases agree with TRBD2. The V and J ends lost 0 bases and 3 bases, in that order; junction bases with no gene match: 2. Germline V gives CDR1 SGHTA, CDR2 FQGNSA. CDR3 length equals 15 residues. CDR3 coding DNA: TGTGCCAGCAGCTTAGCAGCGGGGCTCTACAATGAGCAGTTCTTC. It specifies CASSLAAGLYNEQFF. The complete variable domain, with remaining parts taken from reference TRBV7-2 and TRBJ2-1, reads GAGVSQSPSNKVTEKGKDVELRCDPISGHTALYWYRQSLGQGLEFLIYFQGNSAPDKSGLPSDRFSAERTGGSVSTLTIQRTQQEDSAVYLCASSLAAGLYNEQFFGPGTRLTVL.

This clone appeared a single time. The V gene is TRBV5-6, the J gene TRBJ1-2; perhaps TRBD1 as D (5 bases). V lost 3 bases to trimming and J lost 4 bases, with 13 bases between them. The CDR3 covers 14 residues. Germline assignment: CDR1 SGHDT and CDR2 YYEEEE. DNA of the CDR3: TGTGCCAGCAGCTCAACAGGTTGGAGCTATGGCTACACCTTC. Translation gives CASSSTGWSYGYTF.

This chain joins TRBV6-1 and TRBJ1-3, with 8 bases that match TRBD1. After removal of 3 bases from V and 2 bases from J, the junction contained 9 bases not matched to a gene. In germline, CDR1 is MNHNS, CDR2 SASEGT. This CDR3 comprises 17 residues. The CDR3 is CASSDAALTGAGNTIYF. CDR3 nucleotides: TGTGCCAGCAGTGACGCCGCGCTGACAGGGGCTGGAAACACCATATATTTT.

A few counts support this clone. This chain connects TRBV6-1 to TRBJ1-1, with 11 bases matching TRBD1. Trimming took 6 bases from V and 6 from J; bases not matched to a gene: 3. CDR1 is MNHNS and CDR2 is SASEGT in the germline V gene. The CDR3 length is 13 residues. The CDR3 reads CASRGQGEAEAFF. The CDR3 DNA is TGTGCCAGCAGGGGACAGGGGGAAGCTGAAGCTTTCTTT.

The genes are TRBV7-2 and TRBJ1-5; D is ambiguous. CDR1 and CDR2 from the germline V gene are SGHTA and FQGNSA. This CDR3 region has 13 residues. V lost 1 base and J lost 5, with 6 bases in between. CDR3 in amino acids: CASSLGVYQPQHF. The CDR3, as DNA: TGTGCCAGCAGCTTAGGAGTATATCAGCCCCAGCATTTT.

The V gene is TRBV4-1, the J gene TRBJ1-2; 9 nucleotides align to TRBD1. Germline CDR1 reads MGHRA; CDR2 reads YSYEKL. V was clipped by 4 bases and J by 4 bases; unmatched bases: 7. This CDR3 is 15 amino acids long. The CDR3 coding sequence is TGCGCCAGCAGCCGGGGACAGGGAAATTCCTATGGCTACACCTTC. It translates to CASSRGQGNSYGYTF.

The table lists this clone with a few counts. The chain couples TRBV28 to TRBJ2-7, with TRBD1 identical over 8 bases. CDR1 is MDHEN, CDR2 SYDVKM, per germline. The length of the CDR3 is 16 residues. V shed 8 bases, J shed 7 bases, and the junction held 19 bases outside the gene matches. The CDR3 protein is CASSLNPGQGRQEQYF. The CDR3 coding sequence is TGTGCCAGCTCCCTTAACCCCGGACAGGGTAGGCAGGAGCAGTACTTC.

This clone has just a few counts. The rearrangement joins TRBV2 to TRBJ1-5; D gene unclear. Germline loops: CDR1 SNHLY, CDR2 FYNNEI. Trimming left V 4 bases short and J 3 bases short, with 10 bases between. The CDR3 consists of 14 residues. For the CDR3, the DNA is TGTGCCAGCAGTGTAAGTGGAAACAATCAGCCCCAGCATTTT. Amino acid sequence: CASSVSGNNQPQHF.

CDR3: CASSSPRGVGETQYF. CDR3 DNA sequence: TGTGCCAGCAGCTCTCCGCGGGGGGTAGGGGAGACCCAGTACTTC. The rearrangement links TRBV5-4 to TRBJ2-5; 8 bases match TRBD2. Germline V gene lookup returns CDR1 SGHNT and CDR2 YYREEE (reference sequence). The CDR3 is 15 residues long. Trimming removed 3 bases from V and 5 bases from J; junction bases left unmatched: 9.

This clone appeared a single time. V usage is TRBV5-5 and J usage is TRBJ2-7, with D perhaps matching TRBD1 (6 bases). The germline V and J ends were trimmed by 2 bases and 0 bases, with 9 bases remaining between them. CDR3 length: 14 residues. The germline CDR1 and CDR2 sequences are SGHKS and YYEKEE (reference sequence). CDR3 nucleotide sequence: TGTGCCAGCAGCTTAGGGACACCCTCCTACGAGCAGTACTTC. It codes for CASSLGTPSYEQYF.